The source of this T cell receptor (beta chain) is a study of cytomegalovirus exposure and HLA in healthy donors. The method was immunoSEQ multiplex PCR; TCRdb's version includes in-frame clones alone and lacks a portion of them. The sample consists of about 250,000 clones, about 90% of them appearing once. CDR3 length: 14 residues. Germline loops: CDR1 MNHEY, CDR2 SMNVEV (reference sequence). Trimming removed 4 bases from V and 9 bases from J, with 18 bases in between. The sequence was collected from a young man in good health and CMV-seropositive. Material for sequencing was PBMCs. The chain employs TRBV27 and TRBJ1-2; the D gene is possibly TRBD1 (6 bases). The CDR3 DNA sequence: TGTGCCAGCAGTTCTCGGAGGACAGAGTCGAGCTACACCTTC. Protein sequence: CASSSRRTESSYTF.